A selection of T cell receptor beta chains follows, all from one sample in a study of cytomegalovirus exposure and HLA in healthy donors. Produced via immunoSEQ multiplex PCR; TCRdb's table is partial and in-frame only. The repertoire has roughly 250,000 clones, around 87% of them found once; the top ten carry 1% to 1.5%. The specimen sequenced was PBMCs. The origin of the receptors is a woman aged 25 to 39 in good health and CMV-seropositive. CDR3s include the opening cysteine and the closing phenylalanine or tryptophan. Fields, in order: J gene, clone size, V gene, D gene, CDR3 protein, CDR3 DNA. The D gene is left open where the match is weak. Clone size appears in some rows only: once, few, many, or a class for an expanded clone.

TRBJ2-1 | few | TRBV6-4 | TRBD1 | CASSDSGTANEQFF | TGTGCCAGCAGTGACTCAGGGACAGCCAATGAGCAGTTCTTC
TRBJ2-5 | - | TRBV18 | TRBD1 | CASSPGTGFGETQYF | TGTGCCAGCTCACCGGGGACAGGGTTTGGAGAGACCCAGTACTTC
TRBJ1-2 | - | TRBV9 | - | CASSVDRTVSGYGYTF | TGTGCCAGCAGCGTGGACAGAACGGTTTCCGGCTATGGCTACACCTTC
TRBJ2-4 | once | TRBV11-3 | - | CASSLEAGQKNIQYF | TGTGCCAGCAGCTTAGAGGCGGGACAGAAAAACATTCAGTACTTC
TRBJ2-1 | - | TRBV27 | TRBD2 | CASSLASGTYNEQFF | TGTGCCAGCAGTTTGGCTAGCGGGACTTACAATGAGCAGTTCTTC
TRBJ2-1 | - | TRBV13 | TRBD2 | CASSLEGLAGRGPSYNEQFF | TGTGCCAGCAGCTTAGAGGGTCTAGCGGGAAGGGGTCCGTCCTACAATGAGCAGTTCTTC
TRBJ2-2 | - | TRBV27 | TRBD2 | CASSLGAGGNTGELFF | TGTGCCAGCAGTTTAGGAGCGGGAGGTAATACCGGGGAGCTGTTTTTT
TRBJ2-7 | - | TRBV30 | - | CAWARGPYEQYF | TGTGCCTGGGCTAGAGGTCCCTACGAGCAGTACTTC
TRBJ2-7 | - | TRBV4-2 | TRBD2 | CASSQESMGLAEITSYEQYF | TGTGCCAGCAGCCAAGAAAGTATGGGACTAGCGGAAATCACATCCTACGAGCAGTACTTC
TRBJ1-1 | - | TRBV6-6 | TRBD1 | CASSYGTGVGTTEAFF | TGTGCCAGCAGTTACGGGACAGGGGTGGGGACCACTGAAGCTTTCTTT
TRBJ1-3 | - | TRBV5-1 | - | CASSLGTGSGNTIYF | TGCGCCAGCAGCTTGGGGACTGGCTCTGGAAACACCATATATTTT
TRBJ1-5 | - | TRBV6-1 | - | CASSEEFASRNQPQHF | TGTGCCAGCAGTGAAGAGTTTGCTTCGAGAAATCAGCCCCAGCATTTT
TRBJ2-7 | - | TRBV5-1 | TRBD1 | CASSLAGQGGSEQYF | TGCGCCAGCAGCTTGGCAGGACAGGGAGGCTCCGAGCAGTACTTC
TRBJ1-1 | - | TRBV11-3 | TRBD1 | CASSVRDRYPSEAFF | TGTGCCAGCAGCGTCCGGGACAGGTACCCTAGTGAAGCTTTCTTT
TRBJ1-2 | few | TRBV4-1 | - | CASSQDAAEGFYYGYTF | TGCGCCAGCAGCCAAGATGCAGCGGAGGGATTTTACTATGGCTACACCTTC
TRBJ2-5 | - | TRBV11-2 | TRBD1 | CASSQDRAETQYF | TGTGCCAGCAGCCAGGACAGGGCTGAGACCCAGTACTTC
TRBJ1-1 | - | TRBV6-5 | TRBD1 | CASRGQGRNTEAFF | TGTGCCAGCAGAGGACAGGGGCGGAACACTGAAGCTTTCTTT
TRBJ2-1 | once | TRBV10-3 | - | CAISDTGNEQFF | TGTGCCATCAGTGACACAGGGAATGAGCAGTTCTTC
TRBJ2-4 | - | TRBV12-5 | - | CASGLERAKNIQYF | TGTGCTAGTGGTTTGGAGAGGGCCAAAAACATTCAGTACTTC
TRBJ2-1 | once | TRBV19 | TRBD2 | CASTRRRTSGRNEQFF | TGTGCCAGTACCCGGCGCCGAACTAGCGGGAGAAATGAGCAGTTCTTC
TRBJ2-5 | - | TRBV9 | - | CASSPPDRFVETQYF | TGTGCCAGCAGCCCGCCAGACAGATTTGTAGAGACCCAGTACTTC
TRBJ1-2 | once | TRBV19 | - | CAILSTGTNYGYTF | TGTGCCATTTTGTCGACAGGAACGAACTATGGCTACACCTTC
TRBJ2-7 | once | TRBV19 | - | CASSLSEQYF | TGTGCCAGTAGTTTATCGGAGCAGTACTTC
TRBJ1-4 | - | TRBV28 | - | CASTQRGSRRAGLFF | TGTGCCAGCACTCAAAGAGGGAGTCGAAGGGCTGGACTGTTTTTT
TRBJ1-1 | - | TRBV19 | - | CASSRERTAEAFF | TGTGCCAGTAGTCGAGAGCGGACAGCAGAAGCTTTCTTT
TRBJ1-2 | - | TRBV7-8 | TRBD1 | CASSLVRQGAAGYTF | TGTGCCAGCAGCTTAGTTCGGCAGGGGGCTGCCGGCTACACCTTC
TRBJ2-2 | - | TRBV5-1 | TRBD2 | CASSLEAGVEYTGELFF | TGCGCCAGCAGCTTAGAAGCGGGAGTTGAATATACCGGGGAGCTGTTTTTT
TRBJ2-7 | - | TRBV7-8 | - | CASTGFEQYF | TGTGCCAGCACCGGGTTCGAGCAGTACTTC
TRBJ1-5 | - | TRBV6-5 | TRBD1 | CASSKTGGSQPQHF | TGTGCCAGCAGTAAGACAGGGGGGAGCCAGCCCCAGCATTTT
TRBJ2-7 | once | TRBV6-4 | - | CASSEGAPRGF | TGTGCCAGCAGTGAGGGGGCCCCGCGTGGGTTC
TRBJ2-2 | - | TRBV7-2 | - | CASSSYRVGTGELFF | TGTGCCAGCAGCTCGTACAGGGTCGGGACCGGGGAGCTGTTTTTT
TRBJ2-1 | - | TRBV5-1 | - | CASSLSLYYNEQFF | TGCGCCAGCAGCTTGAGTCTCTACTACAATGAGCAGTTCTTC
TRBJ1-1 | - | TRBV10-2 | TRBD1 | CASTPGQFNTEAFF | TGCGCCAGCACTCCGGGACAGTTTAACACTGAAGCTTTCTTT
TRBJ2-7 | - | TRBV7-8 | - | CASSPGFEQYF | TGTGCCAGCAGCCCAGGTTTCGAGCAGTACTTC
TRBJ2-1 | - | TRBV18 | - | CASSPIKTVVDEQFF | TGTGCCAGCTCACCAATCAAAACCGTAGTGGATGAGCAGTTCTTC
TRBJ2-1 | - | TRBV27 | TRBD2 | CASTSFGGGRASSYNEQFF | TGTGCCAGCACCAGTTTTGGGGGTGGGAGGGCCAGTTCCTACAATGAGCAGTTCTTC
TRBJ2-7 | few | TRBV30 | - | CAWSARHGEQYF | TGTGCCTGGAGTGCTAGGCATGGCGAGCAGTACTTC
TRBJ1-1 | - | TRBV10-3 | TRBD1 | CAISGQGANTEAFF | TGTGCCATCAGTGGACAGGGGGCTAACACTGAAGCTTTCTTT
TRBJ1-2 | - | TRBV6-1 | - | CASSDQGPSYGYTF | TGTGCCAGCAGTGACCAGGGGCCGTCCTATGGCTACACCTTC
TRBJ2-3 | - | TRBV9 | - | CASSVYESADTQYF | TGTGCCAGCAGCGTATATGAATCAGCAGATACGCAGTATTTT
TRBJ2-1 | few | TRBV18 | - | CASSLEYNEQFF | TGTGCCAGCTCACTAGAATACAATGAGCAGTTCTTC
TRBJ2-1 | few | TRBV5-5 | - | CASSLGATSYNEQFF | TGTGCCAGCAGCTTGGGGGCCACGAGCTACAATGAGCAGTTCTTC
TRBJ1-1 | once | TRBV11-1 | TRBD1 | CASSFSGTGGTEAFF | TGTGCCAGCAGCTTCTCCGGGACAGGGGGCACTGAAGCTTTCTTT
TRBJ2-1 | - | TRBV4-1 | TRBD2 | CASSQGGGRGPKDNEQFF | TGCGCCAGCAGCCAAGGCGGGGGTCGGGGACCTAAGGACAATGAGCAGTTCTTC
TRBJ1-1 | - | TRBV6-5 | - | CASSYGLWGNTEAFF | TGTGCCAGCAGTTACGGACTATGGGGGAACACTGAAGCTTTCTTT
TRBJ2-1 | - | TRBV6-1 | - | CASSVLPGNEQFF | TGTGCCAGCAGCGTGTTACCGGGCAATGAGCAGTTCTTC
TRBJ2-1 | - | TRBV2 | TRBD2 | CAGGAGDHYNEQFF | TGTGCCGGGGGAGCGGGAGACCATTACAATGAGCAGTTCTTC
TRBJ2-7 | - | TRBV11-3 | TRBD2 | CASSPGTSGPYEQYF | TGTGCCAGCAGCCCCGGGACTAGCGGCCCATACGAGCAGTACTTC
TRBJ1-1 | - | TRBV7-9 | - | CASSRGGTGTNEAFF | TGTGCCAGCAGCCGGGGGGGAACAGGGACCAATGAAGCTTTCTTT
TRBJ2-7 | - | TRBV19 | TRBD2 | CASRAVSAGGNEQYF | TGTGCCAGTAGGGCGGTTTCGGCGGGAGGGAACGAGCAGTACTTC
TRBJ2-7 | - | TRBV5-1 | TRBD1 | CASRTGTGGVEQYF | TGCGCCAGCAGAACCGGGACAGGGGGAGTGGAGCAGTACTTC
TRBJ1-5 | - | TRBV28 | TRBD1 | CASRWGQGGNQPQHF | TGTGCCAGCAGATGGGGACAGGGGGGCAATCAGCCCCAGCATTTT